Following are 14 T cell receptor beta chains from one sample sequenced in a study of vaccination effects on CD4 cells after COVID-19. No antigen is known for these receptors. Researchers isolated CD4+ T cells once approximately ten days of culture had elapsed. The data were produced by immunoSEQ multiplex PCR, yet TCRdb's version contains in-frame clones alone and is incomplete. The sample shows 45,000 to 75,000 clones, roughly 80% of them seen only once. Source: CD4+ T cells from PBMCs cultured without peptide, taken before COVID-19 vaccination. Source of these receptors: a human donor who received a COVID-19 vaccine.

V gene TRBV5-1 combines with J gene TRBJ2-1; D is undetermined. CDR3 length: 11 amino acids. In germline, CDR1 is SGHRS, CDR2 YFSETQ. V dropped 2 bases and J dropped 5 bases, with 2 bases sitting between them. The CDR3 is CASSLNNEQFF. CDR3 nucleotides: TGCGCCAGCAGCTTAAACAATGAGCAGTTCTTC. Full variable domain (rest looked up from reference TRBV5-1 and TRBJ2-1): KAGVTQTPRYLIKTRGQQVTLSCSPISGHRSVSWYQQTPGQGLQFLFEYFSETQRNKGNFPGRFSGRQFSNSRSEMNVSTLELGDSALYLCASSLNNEQFFGPGTRLTVL.

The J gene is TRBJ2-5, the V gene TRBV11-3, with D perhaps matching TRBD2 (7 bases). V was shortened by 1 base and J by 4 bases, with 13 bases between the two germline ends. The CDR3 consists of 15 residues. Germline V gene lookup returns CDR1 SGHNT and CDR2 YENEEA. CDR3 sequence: CASSLGGGAGETQYF. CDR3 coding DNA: TGTGCCAGCAGCTTAGGAGGGGGGGCAGGAGAGACCCAGTACTTC.

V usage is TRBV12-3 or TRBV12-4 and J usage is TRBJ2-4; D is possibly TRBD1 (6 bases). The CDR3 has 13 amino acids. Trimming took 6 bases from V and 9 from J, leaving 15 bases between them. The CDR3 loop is CASSPTGLSIQYF. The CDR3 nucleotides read TGTGCCAGCAGCCCCACAGGGTTAAGCATTCAGTACTTC.

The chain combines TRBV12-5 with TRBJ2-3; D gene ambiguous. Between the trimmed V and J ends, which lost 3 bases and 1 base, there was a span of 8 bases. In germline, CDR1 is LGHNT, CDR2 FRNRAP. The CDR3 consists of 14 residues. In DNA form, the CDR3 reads TGTGCTAGTGGTTTAAGTACGGGCACAGATACGCAGTATTTT. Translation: CASGLSTGTDTQYF.

This CDR3 reads CASSVSRRPQHF. CDR3 DNA sequence: TGTGCCAGCAGCGTAAGCAGGCGGCCCCAGCATTTT. This chain joins TRBV5-8 and TRBJ1-5; the D is unclear. The germline CDR1 and CDR2 sequences are SGHTS and YDEGEE. The CDR3 is 12 amino acids. V shed 4 bases and J shed 9 bases, with 11 bases lying between them.

The CDR3 DNA reads as TGCAGCACAACGGACAGAAGTGACTATGGCTACACCTTC. The encoded protein is CSTTDRSDYGYTF. This chain links TRBV29-1 with TRBJ1-2, with D possibly matching TRBD1 (6 bases). V dropped 8 bases and J dropped 3 bases, with 16 bases sitting between them. CDR3 size: 13 residues. Germline-derived CDR1 and CDR2 are SQVTM and ANQGSEA.

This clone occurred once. The CDR3 nucleotides are TGTGCCAGCAGTTCAGGGGGAGAGACCCAGTACTTC. Translation: CASSSGGETQYF. The V call is TRBV12-3 or TRBV12-4, the J call TRBJ2-5; 7 bases agree with TRBD1. The V segment lost 4 bases and the J segment 4 bases; nucleotides outside the gene matches: 0. The CDR3 spans 12 residues.

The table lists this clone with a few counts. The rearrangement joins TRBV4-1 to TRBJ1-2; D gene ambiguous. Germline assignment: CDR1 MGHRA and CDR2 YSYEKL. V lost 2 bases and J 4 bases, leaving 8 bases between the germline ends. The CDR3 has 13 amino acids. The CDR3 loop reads CASSQKGPYGYTF. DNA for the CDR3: TGCGCCAGCAGCCAAAAGGGTCCCTATGGCTACACCTTC.

Written as DNA, the CDR3 is TGCGCCAGCAGCTTAAGGACAGGAACTGGAAACACCATATATTTT. Translating gives CASSLRTGTGNTIYF. The chain joins TRBV5-1 to TRBJ1-3; 7 nucleotides align to TRBD1. The CDR3 spans 15 residues. Trimming removed 2 bases from V and 2 bases from J; junction bases left unmatched: 4. Germline CDR1 and CDR2: SGHRS and YFSETQ.

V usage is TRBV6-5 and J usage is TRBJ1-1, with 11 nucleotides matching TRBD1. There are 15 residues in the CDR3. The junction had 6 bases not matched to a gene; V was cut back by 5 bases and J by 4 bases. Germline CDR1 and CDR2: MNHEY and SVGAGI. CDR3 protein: CASSNLGTGGTEAFF. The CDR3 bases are TGTGCCAGCAGTAACCTTGGGACAGGGGGCACTGAAGCTTTCTTT.

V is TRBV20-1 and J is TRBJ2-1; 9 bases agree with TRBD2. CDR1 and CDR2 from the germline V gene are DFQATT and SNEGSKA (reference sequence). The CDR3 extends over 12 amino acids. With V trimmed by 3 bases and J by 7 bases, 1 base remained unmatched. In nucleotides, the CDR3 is TGCAGTGCTAGTAGCGGGGGAAATGAGCAGTTCTTC. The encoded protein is CSASSGGNEQFF.

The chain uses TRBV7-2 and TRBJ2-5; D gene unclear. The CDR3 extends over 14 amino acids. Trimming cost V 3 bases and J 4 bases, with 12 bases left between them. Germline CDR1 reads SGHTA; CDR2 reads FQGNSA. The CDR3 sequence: CASSFLGRGETQYF. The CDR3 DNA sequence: TGTGCCAGCAGCTTCCTAGGGCGCGGAGAGACCCAGTACTTC.

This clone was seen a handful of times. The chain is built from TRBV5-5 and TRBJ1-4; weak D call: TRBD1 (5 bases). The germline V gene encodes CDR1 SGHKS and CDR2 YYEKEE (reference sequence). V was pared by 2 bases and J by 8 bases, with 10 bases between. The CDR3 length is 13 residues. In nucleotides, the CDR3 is TGTGCCAGCAGCTTCGAGACAGCCGAAAAACTGTTTTTT. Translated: CASSFETAEKLFF.

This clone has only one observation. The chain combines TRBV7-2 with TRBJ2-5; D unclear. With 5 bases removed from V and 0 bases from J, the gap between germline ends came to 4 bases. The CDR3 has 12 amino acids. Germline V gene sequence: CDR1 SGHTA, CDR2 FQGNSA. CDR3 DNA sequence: TGTGCCAGCAGCCCGTACCAAGAGACCCAGTACTTC. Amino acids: CASSPYQETQYF.